This T cell receptor beta chain originates from a study of T-cell reconstitution after alpha-beta-depleted transplantation in children. The TCRbeta library was prepared with unique molecular identifiers. From the PCR reads, TCRdb called clonotypes with MiXCR, one entry per CDR3 protein. This table holds about 200,000 distinct CDR3 sequences, approximately 6.3% found once. CDR3 size: 12 residues. Trimming took 9 bases from V and 2 from J, leaving 11 bases between them. The V and J genes are TRBV12-3 or TRBV12-4 and TRBJ2-7; D not resolved. This sample comprised PBMCs, obtained before TCRalphabeta/CD19-depleted stem cell transplant. This TCR came from a boy aged 2 to 9 with acute lymphoblastic leukemia, due to receive a stem cell transplant. The DNA for the CDR3 is TGTGCCAGTGCCGGGCCGACCTACGAGCAGTACTTC. This codes for CASAGPTYEQYF.